This TCR beta chain was sequenced in a study of cytomegalovirus exposure and HLA in healthy donors. V lost 4 bases and J 0 bases, leaving 16 bases between the germline ends. Per germline, CDR1 SGHNT and CDR2 YYREEE (reference sequence). There are 16 residues in the CDR3. The PCR made use of 60 Vbeta and 13 Jbeta primers. As handled by the study authors: An analysis that came later counted 80 million or so unique TCR beta chains, roughly 11 million shared. The protocol was immunoSEQ multiplex PCR, while the TCRdb copy is restricted to in-frame clones and leaves out a portion. Clonal size and the V and J genes are those of that table, whereas D and trimming came from the DNA. The repertoire holds about 150,000 clones, with around 80% as singletons. Comment on this clone: What it recognizes is unknown.

Study findings and constraints: Sequences of the TCR beta chain were said to predict the HLA-A and HLA-B alleles of most subjects accurately. Some TCR beta chains (164 of them) were listed as cytomegalovirus-associated.

The chain carries TRBV5-4 and TRBJ2-5, with TRBD1 as a possible D gene (6 bases). The receptor comes from a middle-aged woman in good health and CMV-seropositive. The specimen was PBMCs. The CDR3 DNA sequence: TGTGCCAGCAGCCGTCCGACAGGCGTCAACCAAGAGACCCAGTACTTC. Residues: CASSRPTGVNQETQYF.